Below are 14 T cell receptor beta chains sequenced from a single sample in a study of blood T cell repertoires in COVID-19. TCRdb's table, derived via immunoSEQ multiplex PCR, lists solely in-frame clones and lacks some. This table has about 73,000 clones, about 91% appearing once. Material: peripheral blood. All receptors come from a man older than 75 with acute or convalescent COVID-19.

The chain carries TRBV19 and TRBJ2-1, with TRBD2 matching over 14 bases. With 5 bases clipped from V and 6 bases from J, the junction kept 9 bases outside the gene matches. This CDR3 region has 17 residues. Germline CDR1 reads LNHDA; CDR2 reads SQIVND (reference sequence). The CDR3 sequence is CASSLPEGLAGVNEQFF. The DNA of the CDR3 is TGTGCCAGTAGTCTTCCGGAGGGACTAGCGGGAGTCAATGAGCAGTTCTTC. The full variable domain, in which reference TRBV19 and TRBJ2-1 provide the parts outside the CDR3, is DGGITQSPKYLFRKEGQNVTLSCEQNLNHDAMYWYRQDPGQGLRLIYYSQIVNDFQKGDIAEGYSVSREKKESFPLTVTSAQKNPTAFYLCASSLPEGLAGVNEQFFGPGTRLTVL.

This chain uses TRBV6-2 or TRBV6-3 with TRBJ1-1; the D gene is possibly TRBD1 (5 bases). Germline V gene lookup returns CDR1 MNHEY and CDR2 SVGEGT. With 4 bases removed from V and 6 bases from J, the gap between germline ends came to 9 bases. This CDR3 is built from 12 residues. The DNA for the CDR3 is TGTGCCAGCAGTTGGACAATCGCTGAAGCTTTCTTT. Its translation is CASSWTIAEAFF.

Remarks on this clone: The germline gene is not matched at one end of the junction; a read error may be the cause. The chain carries TRBV6-5 and TRBJ1-1; D is perhaps TRBD1 (6 bases). The germline V gene encodes CDR1 MNHEY and CDR2 SVGAGI. This CDR3 is 14 amino acids long. In DNA, the CDR3 is TGTGCCCGCAGTAAACAGGGAGTGAACACTGAAGCTTTCTTT. Translated: CARSKQGVNTEAFF.

This rearrangement joins TRBV3-1 (or the pseudogene TRBV3-2) to TRBJ2-4, with TRBD1 matching over 9 bases. From germline, CDR1 is LGHDT and CDR2 YNNKEL (reference sequence). Losses at the gene ends were 1 base for V and 7 bases for J; bases not matched to a gene: 5. The CDR3 has 15 amino acids. CDR3 DNA sequence: TGTGCCAGCAGCCAAGTACAGGGGGCGCAGAACATTCAGTACTTC. Translated, it gives CASSQVQGAQNIQYF.

This chain uses TRBV5-1 with TRBJ1-1; the D is unclear. CDR3 length: 12 amino acids. CDR1 SGHRS and CDR2 YFSETQ come from the germline V gene. Trimming shortened V by 0 bases and J by 10 bases, and 10 bases separated the two germline ends. The CDR3 nucleotides read TGCGCCAGCAGCTTGGGTCAAGCTGGAGCTTTCTTT. Translation: CASSLGQAGAFF. The full variable domain, with the rest looked up from reference TRBV5-1 and TRBJ1-1, is KAGVTQTPRYLIKTRGQQVTLSCSPISGHRSVSWYQQTPGQGLQFLFEYFSETQRNKGNFPGRFSGRQFSNSRSEMNVSTLELGDSALYLCASSLGQAGAFFGQGTRLTVV.

This chain links TRBV28 with TRBJ1-3; 9 nucleotides match TRBD1. Germline CDR1 MDHEN, CDR2 SYDVKM. The CDR3 extends over 16 amino acids. The junction had 3 bases not matched to a gene; V was cut back by 3 bases and J by 0 bases. CDR3 sequence (DNA): TGTGCCAGCAGTTTGCTACAGGGGGCCTCTGGAAACACCATATATTTT. Amino acid sequence: CASSLLQGASGNTIYF.

This clone was picked up one time. The gene calls are TRBV6-4 and TRBJ1-5; 9 bases line up with TRBD1. The CDR3 is 16 residues long. Trimming at V came to 6 bases and at J to 4 bases, leaving 10 bases not matched to a gene. Germline CDR1 is MRHNA and CDR2 is SNTAGT. This chain's CDR3 is CASRQQGAAENQPQHF. Written as DNA, the CDR3 is TGTGCCAGCAGGCAACAGGGGGCGGCCGAAAATCAGCCCCAGCATTTT.

V is TRBV10-2 and J is TRBJ2-2, with D unclear. Trimming stripped 6 bases from V and 7 bases from J, with 9 bases between. Germline-derived CDR1 and CDR2 are WSHSY and SAAADI. The CDR3 sequence is 12 residues long. The CDR3 sequence: CASSRVDGELFF. DNA for the CDR3: TGCGCCAGCAGCCGGGTCGACGGGGAGCTGTTTTTT.

The rearrangement uses TRBV5-6 and TRBJ1-5, with unresolved D. V gave up 2 bases and J gave up 3 bases, with 12 bases separating them. CDR1 SGHDT and CDR2 YYEEEE come from the germline V gene. The CDR3 sequence is 15 residues long. The CDR3 here is CASSFSNRVNQPQHF. The CDR3 DNA sequence: TGTGCCAGCAGCTTTTCTAATCGGGTCAATCAGCCCCAGCATTTT.

This clone showed up just once. This rearrangement joins TRBV9 to TRBJ1-2; 9 bases agree with TRBD1. V was pared by 4 bases and J by 8 bases, with 15 bases of the junction left unmatched. This CDR3 has 16 amino acids. Germline V CDR1 and CDR2: SGDLS, YYNGEE. Written as DNA, the CDR3 is TGTGCCAGCAGCCCCGGGACAGGGATAGGAGGTGGAGGCTACACCTTC. Residues: CASSPGTGIGGGGYTF.

The chain couples TRBV7-3 to TRBJ1-2; 8 nucleotides line up with TRBD1. The germline CDR1 and CDR2 sequences are SGHTA and FQGTGA. This CDR3 comprises 15 residues. After removal of 0 bases from V and 6 bases from J, the junction contained 6 bases not matched to a gene. The DNA for the CDR3 is TGTGCCAGCAGCTTAACCCAGGGGGCGTGGGATGGCTACACCTTC. Its protein product is CASSLTQGAWDGYTF.

The chain is built from TRBV12-3 or TRBV12-4 and TRBJ1-1, with 7 positions matching TRBD1. Unmatched junction bases numbered 3, after V lost 3 bases and J lost 5 bases. CDR3 length equals 13 residues. The chain's CDR3 is CASSFYRGTEAFF. The CDR3 DNA reads as TGTGCCAGCAGTTTTTACAGGGGTACTGAAGCTTTCTTT.

This clone has just a few counts. The CDR3 sequence is CARADSANTGELFF. The CDR3 nucleotides read TGTGCCAGGGCCGACAGCGCGAACACCGGGGAGCTGTTTTTT. The rearrangement links TRBV2 to TRBJ2-2, with D possibly TRBD1 on 5 matching bases. Germline CDR1 SNHLY, CDR2 FYNNEI. V shed 9 bases and J shed 0 bases, with 11 bases lying between them. This CDR3 region has 14 residues. The full variable domain, completed using reference TRBV2 and TRBJ2-2, is EPEVTQTPSHQVTQMGQEVILRCVPISNHLYFYWYRQILGQKVEFLVSFYNNEISEKSEIFDDQFSVERPDGSNFTLKIRSTKLEDSAMYFCARADSANTGELFFGEGSRLTVL.

The V gene is TRBV28, the J gene TRBJ2-7; D remains ambiguous. The CDR3 extends over 14 amino acids. Germline CDR1 and CDR2: MDHEN and SYDVKM. The V end was cut by 3 bases, the J end by 0 bases, with 9 bases between. The CDR3 loop is CASSFPRSSYEQYF. DNA of the CDR3: TGTGCCAGCAGTTTCCCGCGGTCCTCCTACGAGCAGTACTTC.